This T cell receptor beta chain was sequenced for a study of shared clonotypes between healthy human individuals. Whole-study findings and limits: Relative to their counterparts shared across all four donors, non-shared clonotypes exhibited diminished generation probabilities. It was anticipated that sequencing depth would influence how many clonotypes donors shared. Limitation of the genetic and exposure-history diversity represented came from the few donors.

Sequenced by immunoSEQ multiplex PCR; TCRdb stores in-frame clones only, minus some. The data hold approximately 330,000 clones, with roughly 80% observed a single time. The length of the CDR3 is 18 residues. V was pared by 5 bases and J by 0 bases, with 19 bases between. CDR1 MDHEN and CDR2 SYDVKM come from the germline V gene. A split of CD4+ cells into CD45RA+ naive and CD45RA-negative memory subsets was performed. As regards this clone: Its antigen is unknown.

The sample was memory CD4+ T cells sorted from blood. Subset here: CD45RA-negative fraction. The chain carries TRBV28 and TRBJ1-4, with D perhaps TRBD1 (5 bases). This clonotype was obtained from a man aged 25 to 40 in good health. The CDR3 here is CASSRWSRGRATNEKLFF. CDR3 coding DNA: TGTGCCAGCAGTAGGTGGAGTCGGGGCAGAGCAACTAATGAAAAACTGTTTTTT. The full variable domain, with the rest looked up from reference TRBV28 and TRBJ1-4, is DVKVTQSSRYLVKRTGEKVFLECVQDMDHENMFWYRQDPGLGLRLIYFSYDVKMKEKGDIPEGYSVSREKKERFSLILESASTNQTSMYLCASSRWSRGRATNEKLFFGSGTQLSVL.